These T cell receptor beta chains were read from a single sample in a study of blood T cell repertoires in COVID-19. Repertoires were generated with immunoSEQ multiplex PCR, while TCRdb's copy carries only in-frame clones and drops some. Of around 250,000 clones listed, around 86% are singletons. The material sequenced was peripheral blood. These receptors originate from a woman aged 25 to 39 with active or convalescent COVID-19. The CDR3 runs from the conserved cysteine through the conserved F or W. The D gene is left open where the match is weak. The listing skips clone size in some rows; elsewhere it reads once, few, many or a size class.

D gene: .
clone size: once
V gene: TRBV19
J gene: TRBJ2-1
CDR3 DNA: TGTGCCAGTAGTATAGCGAGGGGGAGCTCCTACAATGAGCAGTTCTTC
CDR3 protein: CASSIARGSSYNEQFF

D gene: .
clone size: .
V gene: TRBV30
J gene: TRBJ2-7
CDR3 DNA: TGTGCCTGGACCCTCACCGTTTCGAGGGCTTCTGAAGAGCAGTACTTC
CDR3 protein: CAWTLTVSRASEEQYF

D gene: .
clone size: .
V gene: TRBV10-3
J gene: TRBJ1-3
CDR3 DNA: TGTGCCTCCCTGGGGGCCCTCTCTGGAAACACCATATATTTT
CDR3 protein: CASLGALSGNTIYF

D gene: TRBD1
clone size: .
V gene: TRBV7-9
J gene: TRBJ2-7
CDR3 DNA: TGTGCCAGCAGCGGGGACAGGTGGCCCTACGAGCAGTACTTC
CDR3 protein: CASSGDRWPYEQYF

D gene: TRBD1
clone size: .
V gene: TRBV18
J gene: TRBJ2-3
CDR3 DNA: TGTGCCAGCTCACCGAAGGTAAAGGGGGCAGGAGATACGCAGTATTTT
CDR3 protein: CASSPKVKGAGDTQYF

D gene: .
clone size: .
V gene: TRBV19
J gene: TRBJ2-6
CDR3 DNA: TGTGCCAGTAGTCTGCAGGGGCCCCTATCTGGGGCCAACGTCCTGACTTTC
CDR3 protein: CASSLQGPLSGANVLTF

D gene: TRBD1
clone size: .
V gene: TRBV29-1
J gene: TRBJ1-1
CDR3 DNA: TGCAGCGCAAGGACCACAGGGGCTTCTGAAGCTTTCTTT
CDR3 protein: CSARTTGASEAFF

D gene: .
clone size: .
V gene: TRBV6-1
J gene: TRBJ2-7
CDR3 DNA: TGTGCCAGCAGTGAAGAGTACAGGGTGCACGAGCAGTACTTC
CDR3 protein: CASSEEYRVHEQYF

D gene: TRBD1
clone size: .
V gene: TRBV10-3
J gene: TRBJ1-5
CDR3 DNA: TGTGCCATCAGTTCCACAGGGGTGGTCAATCAGCCCCAGCATTTT
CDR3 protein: CAISSTGVVNQPQHF

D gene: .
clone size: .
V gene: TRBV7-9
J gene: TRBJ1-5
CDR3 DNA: TGTGCCAGCAGCTTAGCGAGGGGAGGACAGCCCCAGCATTTT
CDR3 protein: CASSLARGGQPQHF

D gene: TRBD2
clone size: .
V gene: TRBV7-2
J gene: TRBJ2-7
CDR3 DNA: TGTGCCAGCAGCTTTAGCGGGGGGGCTCTCGACGAGCAGTACTTC
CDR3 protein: CASSFSGGALDEQYF

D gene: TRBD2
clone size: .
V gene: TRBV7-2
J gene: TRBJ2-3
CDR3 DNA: TGTGCCAGCAGGAAAAGCGGGGGGGCAGGCACAGATACGCAGTATTTT
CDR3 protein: CASRKSGGAGTDTQYF

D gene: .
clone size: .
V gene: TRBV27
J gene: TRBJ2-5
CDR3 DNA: TGTGCCAGCAGTTTAGGGGCACCATGGGAGACCCAGTACTTC
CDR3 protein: CASSLGAPWETQYF

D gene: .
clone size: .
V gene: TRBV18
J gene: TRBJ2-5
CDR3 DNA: TGTGCCAGCTCACGACTGAGGGAAGAGACCCAGTACTTC
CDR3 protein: CASSRLREETQYF

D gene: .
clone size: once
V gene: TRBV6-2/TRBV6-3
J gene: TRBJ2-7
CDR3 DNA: TGTGCCAGCAGTTACTCGAACCAGAGGAGCTCCTACGAGCAGTACTTC
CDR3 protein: CASSYSNQRSSYEQYF

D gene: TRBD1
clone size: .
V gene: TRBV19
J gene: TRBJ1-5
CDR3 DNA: TGTGCCAGTAGTAAGGGGGCAGGGGGCTGGAGCAATCAGCCCCAGCATTTT
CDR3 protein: CASSKGAGGWSNQPQHF

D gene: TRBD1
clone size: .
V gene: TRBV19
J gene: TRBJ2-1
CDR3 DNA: TGTGCCAGTAGCAGGGAGGGACAGGGGGCCAATGAGCAGTTCTTC
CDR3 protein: CASSREGQGANEQFF

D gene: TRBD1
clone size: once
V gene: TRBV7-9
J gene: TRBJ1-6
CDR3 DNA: TGTGCCAGCAGCTCGCCCGCAACAGGGGCCCGCCTTAAGACCCTCCACTTT
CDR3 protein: CASSSPATGARLKTLHF

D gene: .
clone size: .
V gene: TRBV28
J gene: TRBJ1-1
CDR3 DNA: TGTGCCAGCAGTTTATGGGAAGGGGTGAACACTGAAGCTTTCTTT
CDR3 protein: CASSLWEGVNTEAFF

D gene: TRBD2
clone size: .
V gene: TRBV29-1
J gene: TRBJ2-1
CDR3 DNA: TGCTCGGGGGGGGGAAACAATGAGCAGTTCTTC
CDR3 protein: CSGGGNNEQFF

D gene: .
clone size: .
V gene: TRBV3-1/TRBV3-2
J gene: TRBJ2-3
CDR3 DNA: TGTGCCAGCAGAGCCCACGGGGATACGCAGTATTTT
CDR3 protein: CASRAHGDTQYF

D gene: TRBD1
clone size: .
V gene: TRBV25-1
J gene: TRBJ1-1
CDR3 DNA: TGTGCCAGCAGTGCGTCGACAGGGGGAGGCACTGAAGCTTTCTTT
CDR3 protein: CASSASTGGGTEAFF

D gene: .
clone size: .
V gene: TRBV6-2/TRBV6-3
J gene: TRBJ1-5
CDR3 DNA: TGTGCCAGCAGTTACACGAGGGTCTCGCAGCCCCAGCATTTT
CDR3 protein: CASSYTRVSQPQHF

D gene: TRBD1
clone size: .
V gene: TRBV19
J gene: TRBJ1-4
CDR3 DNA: TGTGCCAGTAGTACCTTCTCGGACAGGGGAGGGGAAAAACTGTTTTTT
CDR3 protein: CASSTFSDRGGEKLFF

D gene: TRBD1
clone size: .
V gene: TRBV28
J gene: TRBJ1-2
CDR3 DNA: TGTGCCAGCAGTTTACCCGGGACAGTTTATGGCTACACCTTC
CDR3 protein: CASSLPGTVYGYTF

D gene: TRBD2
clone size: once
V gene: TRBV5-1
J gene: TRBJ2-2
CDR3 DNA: TGCGCCAGCAGCTATTCTCTAGCGGGGGCAAACACCGGGGAGCTGTTTTTT
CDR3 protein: CASSYSLAGANTGELFF

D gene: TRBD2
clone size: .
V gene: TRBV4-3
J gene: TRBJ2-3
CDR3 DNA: TGCGCCAGCAGCCAAGCGGGGGGGCCCACAGATACGCAGTATTTT
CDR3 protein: CASSQAGGPTDTQYF

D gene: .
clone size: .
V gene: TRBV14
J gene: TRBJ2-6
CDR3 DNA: TGTGCCAGCAGCCAAGTGGGGTGGGGAGCTGGGGCCAACGTCCTGACTTTC
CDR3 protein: CASSQVGWGAGANVLTF

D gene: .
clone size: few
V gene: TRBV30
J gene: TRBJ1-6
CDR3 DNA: TGTGCCTGGAGTGTACGAGGGCAGGGAGGGGATACACCCCTCCACTTT
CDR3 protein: CAWSVRGQGGDTPLHF

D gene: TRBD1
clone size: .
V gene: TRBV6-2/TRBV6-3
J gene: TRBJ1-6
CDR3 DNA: TGTGCCAGCAGTCTTGACAGGGGGCATTCACCCCTCCACTTT
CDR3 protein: CASSLDRGHSPLHF

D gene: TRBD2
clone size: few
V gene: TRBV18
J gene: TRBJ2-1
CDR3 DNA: TGTGCCAGCTCACGTTCCCCTCTAGCGGGGTTTTACAATGAGCAGTTCTTC
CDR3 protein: CASSRSPLAGFYNEQFF

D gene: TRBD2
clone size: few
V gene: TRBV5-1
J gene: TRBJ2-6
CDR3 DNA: TGCGCCAGCAGCGCAACCCCCACTAGCGGGTGGAACTCTGGGGCCAACGTCCTGACTTTC
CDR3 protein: CASSATPTSGWNSGANVLTF

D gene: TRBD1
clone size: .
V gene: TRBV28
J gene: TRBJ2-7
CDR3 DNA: TGTGCCAGCGAGATCCCCGACAGGGGACGCGAGCAGTACTTC
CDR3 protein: CASEIPDRGREQYF

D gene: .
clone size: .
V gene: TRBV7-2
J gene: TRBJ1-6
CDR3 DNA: TGTGCCAGCACTCCAGGGGCAGGGGAAAATTCACCCCTCCACTTT
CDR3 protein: CASTPGAGENSPLHF

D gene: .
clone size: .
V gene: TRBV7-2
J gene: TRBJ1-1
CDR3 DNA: TGTGCCAGCAGCAGAGACAGGTTTGAAGCTTTCTTT
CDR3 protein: CASSRDRFEAFF

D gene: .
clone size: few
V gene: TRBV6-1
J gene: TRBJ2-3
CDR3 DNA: TGTGCCAGCAGTGATTGGGGAGGGGGAAGCACAGATACGCAGTATTTT
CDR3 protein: CASSDWGGGSTDTQYF

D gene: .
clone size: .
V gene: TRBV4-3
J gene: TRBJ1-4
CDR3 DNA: TGCGCCAGCAGCCAAGGAAACAGCCTTTATGAAAAACTGTTTTTT
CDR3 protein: CASSQGNSLYEKLFF

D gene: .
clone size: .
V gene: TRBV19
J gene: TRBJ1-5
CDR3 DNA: TGTGCCAGTAGTATAAGGAGGGTCAATCAGCCCCAGCATTTT
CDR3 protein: CASSIRRVNQPQHF

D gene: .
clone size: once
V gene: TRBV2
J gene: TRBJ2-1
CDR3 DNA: TGTGCCAGCAGTGGGGCTGAGCAGTTCTTC
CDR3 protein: CASSGAEQFF